The clone carrying this TCR beta chain was observed a few times. This entry belongs to a study of blood T cell repertoires in COVID-19. Adults between about 18 and 89 years of age took part from 24 US areas. Exposed study participants had met a COVID-19 case within 2 weeks before entry. Clones were sequenced by immunoSEQ multiplex PCR, and TCRdb holds only the in-frame ones, with some missing. The sample shows some 200,000 clones, roughly 80% of them seen only once. Between the trimmed V and J ends, which lost 6 bases and 5 bases, there was a span of 13 bases. The CDR3 is 13 amino acids. Germline assignment: CDR1 MNHEY and CDR2 SVGEGT.

The receptor's source is a woman between 50 and 59 years old who had been exposed to COVID-19. Sequencing was performed on PBMCs or T cells enriched from blood (not recorded which). V gene TRBV6-2 or TRBV6-3 combines with J gene TRBJ1-2; D is ambiguous. The CDR3 coding sequence is TGTGCCAGCAGCCCTATCGGGAGATATGGCTACACCTTC. It yields the protein CASSPIGRYGYTF.